This T cell receptor (beta chain) was captured in a study of identifying expanded T cells in peripheral blood (dated by TCRdb to the late 2010s). Concerning the study at large: Technical replicates were generated by sequencing separate aliquots of the same genomic DNA pool, with four replicates compared pairwise. The paper as a whole reports these results and caveats: Both the number of clones called differentially abundant and the false-positive rate were significantly reduced by the beta-binomial model across all healthy-donor time intervals. The binomial model flagged around 1.1 differentially abundant clones between technical replicates, compared with about 16 over two weeks and roughly 19 over four weeks. In all healthy donors, the variance in clone template counts between samples taken approximately 15 days apart rose significantly as total template count increased. The authors expected that over much longer intervals, such as months to years, biological variance in healthy repertoires might increase even further.

The immunoSEQ Assay, which uses bias-controlled multiplex PCR amplification of genomic DNA, was used to profile TCRbeta CDR3 regions. The published analysis was carried out like this. The absolute abundance of each unique TCRbeta CDR3 region was quantified after sequences were collapsed and filtered. Two models were used to test differential abundance: a binomial model (Fisher-equivalent) and a beta-binomial model that adds time-dependent variance fitted from healthy donors. Clones with fewer than 5 combined templates were removed, and a clone was called differentially abundant if the clone's Benjamini-Hochberg FDR was below 0.01. The form v = (b*log(k)+a)^2 was used to model beta-binomial variance as a function of total template count across the two samples. The clones in this table, taken by TCRdb from immuneACCESS, are in-frame only. Not every clone is retained; where verified, under half of the shortfall comes from an unresolved V gene, and the cause of the rest is unknown. The V and J calls and clone size are taken from that table; D and trimming were inferred from the DNA. The sample table contains approximately 100,000 clones; only one count was recorded for roughly 90% of them. The ten largest clones take up under 9% of the sample.

V and J are truncated by 0 bases and 7 bases respectively, leaving an intervening sequence of 20 bases. Via the germline V gene, CDR1 is SGHRS and CDR2 YFSETQ. The CDR3, from cysteine to phenylalanine, totals 17 residues. This entry keeps only the CDR3 DNA: 51 bases, framed from base 1. No immune events such as infections were documented for the healthy donors during the collection period. Blood repertoires from healthy donors were used as a training cohort for calibrating time-dependent variance in a beta-binomial model of differential abundance of T-cell clones. The training cohort was composed of roughly ten healthy donors, 3 female and 7 male. The donors were between roughly 29 and 70 years old, with an average age of around 42 years. Obtained from a commercial supplier, whole blood was collected from each healthy donor at three time points set two to three weeks apart. For immunosequencing, genomic DNA was extracted from unsorted whole blood.

To note about this clone: It lacks a known antigen. Base qualities are missing; no much larger clone stands one base away.

The receptor was derived from a person aged 18-69 years in good health. The sequence links TRBV5-1 to TRBJ2-1, with TRBD2 perhaps the D gene, on 6 matching bases. Material for sequencing was blood. The CDR3 is CASSLVGGAGGLNEQFF. The DNA reads as follows: TGCGCCAGCAGCTTGGTCGGTGGGGCCGGGGGTTTGAATGAGCAGTTCTTC.